What follows are 21 T cell receptor beta chains derived from one specimen sequenced in a study of T cell responses to AZD1222 COVID-19 vaccine (dated by TCRdb to the early 2020s). Library prep was done by the immunoSEQ multiplex PCR assay. As stored in TCRdb, this immuneACCESS dataset retains in-frame rearrangements with V and J assigned. A fraction of the clones does not appear; measured against another copy, unresolved V genes explain less than half of the discrepancy, and the remainder lacks a known reason. Across this sample there are 150,000 to 200,000 clones, with 90% to 95% seen only once. Less than 1.3% of the sample belongs to the ten largest clones. The sample's time point label is to be understood as: about 28 days (+/-7) after the second vaccine dose. The sequencing used peripheral blood, collected 28 days after the second AZD1222 dose. The receptors were gathered from an adult who received the AZD1222 COVID-19 vaccine.

The chain couples TRBV18 to TRBJ1-2; D not resolved. This CDR3 has 12 amino acids. Per the germline V gene, CDR1 is KGHSH and CDR2 is LQKENI. Trimming pared 2 bases from V and 4 bases from J, leaving 5 bases between. CDR3 loop: CASSPERYGYTF. In DNA, the CDR3 is TGTGCCAGCTCACCAGAACGCTATGGCTACACCTTC.

The CDR3 sequence is CASTGAPGSNQPQHF. CDR3 DNA sequence: TGTGCCAGCACGGGGGCCCCAGGGAGCAATCAGCCCCAGCATTTT. This chain links TRBV6-5 with TRBJ1-5; weak D call: TRBD1 (6 bases). The CDR3 extends over 15 amino acids. V was shortened by 7 bases and J by 1 base, with 14 bases between the two germline ends. Germline-derived CDR1 and CDR2 are MNHEY and SVGAGI.

The chain links TRBV6-1 to TRBJ2-7, with 9 bases matching TRBD1. Germline values: CDR1 MNHNS, CDR2 SASEGT. The V gene end was trimmed by 0 bases and the J gene end by 7 bases; junction bases not matched to a gene: 7. This CDR3 is 15 amino acids long. The CDR3 loop is CASSEALQGAWEQYF. CDR3 DNA: TGTGCCAGCAGTGAAGCCCTACAGGGGGCGTGGGAGCAGTACTTC.

The chain is built from TRBV19 and TRBJ2-7, with D maybe TRBD1 (5 bases). The CDR3 totals 13 residues. V was clipped by 5 bases and J by 4 bases, with 12 bases between them. The germline V gene encodes CDR1 LNHDA and CDR2 SQIVND (reference sequence). CDR3 sequence (DNA): TGTGCCAGTAGTTTCGGACACGAATACGAGCAGTACTTC. This translates into CASSFGHEYEQYF.

CDR3 residues: CASSNLSVSQYF. DNA for the CDR3: TGTGCCAGCAGCAATCTTAGTGTGTCCCAGTACTTC. The V call is TRBV21-1, the J call TRBJ2-5; TRBD2, as called in the table, went unchecked against the DNA. TRBV21-1 is noted as a pseudogene. CDR3 length: 12 amino acids.

V and J are TRBV7-3 and TRBJ2-2; D is perhaps TRBD2 (6 bases). Germline assignment: CDR1 SGHTA and CDR2 FQGTGA. The length of the CDR3 is 15 residues. Trimming removed 3 bases from V and 0 bases from J, with 8 bases in between. The CDR3 protein is CASSFGGANTGELFF. The CDR3 bases are TGTGCCAGCAGCTTTGGCGGGGCGAACACCGGGGAGCTGTTTTTT.

The sample holds one count of this clone. V and J are TRBV2 and TRBJ1-1, with TRBD1 identical over 10 bases. CDR1 SNHLY and CDR2 FYNNEI come from the germline V gene. The CDR3 is made up of 14 amino acids. After removal of 10 bases from V and 1 base from J, the junction contained 6 bases not matched to a gene. The chain's CDR3 is CAIRDRGANTEAFF. CDR3 DNA: TGTGCCATCCGGGACAGGGGCGCGAACACTGAAGCTTTCTTT.

This chain links TRBV7-9 with TRBJ1-1; perhaps TRBD1 as D (5 bases). This CDR3 has 14 amino acids. Per the germline V gene, CDR1 is SEHNR and CDR2 is FQNEAQ (reference sequence). The ends were cut back, 0 bases at V and 5 bases at J, with 10 bases in the middle. CDR3 amino acids: CASSLALRATEAFF. The CDR3 DNA sequence: TGTGCCAGCAGCTTAGCGCTCAGGGCTACTGAAGCTTTCTTT.

The chain uses TRBV5-1 and TRBJ2-2, with 8 bases identical to TRBD1. Germline-derived CDR1 and CDR2 are SGHRS and YFSETQ. The CDR3 covers 14 residues. V lost 5 bases to trimming and J lost 6 bases; unmatched junction nucleotides: 6. The CDR3 bases are TGCGCCAGCAGAGTACAGGGGGTGGCCGGGGAGCTGTTTTTT. Protein product: CASRVQGVAGELFF.

This sequence joins TRBV7-6 and TRBJ1-1; D perhaps matches TRBD1 (5 bases). The germline V and J ends were trimmed by 0 bases and 0 bases, with 20 bases remaining between them. This CDR3 is built from 19 residues. In germline, CDR1 is SGHVS, CDR2 FNYEAQ. The CDR3 nucleotides are TGTGCCAGCAGCTTAGCGACAGTGGCAGAGATATACATGAACACTGAAGCTTTCTTT. Translated: CASSLATVAEIYMNTEAFF.

CDR3 DNA sequence: TGTGCCAGCAGTTTTTTGGGGGGTTACGGTAATGAAAAACTGTTTTTT. Protein: CASSFLGGYGNEKLFF. The gene calls are TRBV27 and TRBJ1-4; perhaps TRBD1 as D (5 bases). Trimming pared 3 bases from V and 4 bases from J, leaving 15 bases between. This CDR3 region has 16 residues. Per the germline V gene, CDR1 is MNHEY and CDR2 is SMNVEV (reference sequence).

The V and J genes are TRBV6-5 and TRBJ1-2; D ambiguous. This CDR3 has 13 residues. The V and J ends lost 6 bases and 7 bases respectively, with 15 bases between them. Germline V gene sequence: CDR1 MNHEY, CDR2 SVGAGI. The CDR3 here is CASSPPGSGGYTF. In DNA, the CDR3 is TGTGCCAGCAGCCCGCCGGGGTCCGGTGGCTACACCTTC.

This clone was observed a handful of times. The genes are TRBV7-3 and TRBJ2-3; TRBD2 might be the D (6 bases). V was trimmed by 4 bases and J by 7 bases, leaving 12 bases between them. CDR1 SGHTA and CDR2 FQGTGA come from the germline V gene. CDR3 length: 13 amino acids. In nucleotides, the CDR3 is TGTGCCAGCAGCTCTTCTAGCGCCAATACGCAGTATTTT. This sequence encodes CASSSSSANTQYF. The full variable domain, in which reference TRBV7-3 and TRBJ2-3 provide the parts outside the CDR3, is GAGVSQTPSNKVTEKGKYVELRCDPISGHTALYWYRQSLGQGPEFLIYFQGTGAADDSGLPNDRFFAVRPEGSVSTLKIQRTERGDSAVYLCASSSSSANTQYFGPGTRLTVL.

CDR3 sequence: CASSRDRATDTQYF. Here the CDR3 DNA reads TGTGCCAGTAGTAGGGACAGGGCCACAGATACGCAGTATTTT. The gene calls are TRBV19 and TRBJ2-3; 9 bases align to TRBD1. The CDR3 runs 14 residues. Germline-derived CDR1 and CDR2 are LNHDA and SQIVND (reference sequence). V lost 4 bases and J lost 2; bases outside the gene matches: 1.

The chain combines TRBV29-1 with TRBJ1-6; 11 bases map to TRBD1. Trimming at V came to 6 bases and at J to 10 bases, leaving 17 bases not matched to a gene. CDR1 is SQVTM and CDR2 is ANQGSEA in the germline V gene. The CDR3 extends over 17 amino acids. CDR3 DNA sequence: TGCAGCGTCACATGCCGGGACAGGGGGGAGGGAAGATCACCCCTCCACTTT. Translating it yields CSVTCRDRGEGRSPLHF.

V usage is TRBV10-2 and J usage is TRBJ2-7, with 8 positions matching TRBD1. CDR1 WSHSY and CDR2 SAAADI come from the germline V gene. After removal of 8 bases from V and 7 bases from J, the junction contained 7 bases not matched to a gene. The CDR3 is 12 residues long. CDR3: CASQTGVGEQYF. For the CDR3, the DNA is TGCGCCAGCCAGACAGGGGTGGGGGAGCAGTACTTC.

Here the CDR3 DNA reads TGTGCCTGGAGTGCCCTTCAGGGGACGCTCTACGAGCAGTACTTC. Its translation is CAWSALQGTLYEQYF. The chain joins TRBV30 to TRBJ2-7, with a tentative D call TRBD1 (6 bases). CDR3 length equals 15 residues. Between the trimmed V and J ends, which lost 1 base and 3 bases, there was a span of 16 bases. Germline V gene sequence: CDR1 GTSNPN, CDR2 SVGIG (reference sequence).

The genes are TRBV21-1 and TRBJ1-2. TRBV21-1 constitutes a pseudogene. This CDR3 contains 14 residues. CDR3 nucleotide sequence: TGTGCCAGCAGCAAAAATACGGGGAACTATGGCTACACCTTC. Translating gives CASSKNTGNYGYTF.

This chain links TRBV5-1 with TRBJ2-5, with D possibly being TRBD1 (6 bases). Germline V gene sequence: CDR1 SGHRS, CDR2 YFSETQ. Trimming shortened V by 4 bases and J by 3 bases, and 13 bases separated the two germline ends. This CDR3 contains 14 residues. In DNA, the CDR3 is TGCGCCAGCAGCGAAACGGGACACGAAGAGACCCAGTACTTC. It encodes CASSETGHEETQYF.

This clone was seen just once. The DNA of the CDR3 is TGTGCCAGCAGCCAAGTTAGCGGGGGGACCAATGAGCAGTTCTTC. It encodes CASSQVSGGTNEQFF. The rearrangement joins TRBV3-1 (or the pseudogene TRBV3-2) to TRBJ2-1, with 10 positions matching TRBD2. There are 15 residues in the CDR3. From germline, CDR1 is LGHDT and CDR2 YNNKEL (reference sequence). Trimming took 1 base from V and 6 from J; bases not matched to a gene: 3.

V gene TRBV3-1 (or the pseudogene TRBV3-2) combines with J gene TRBJ1-2, with 8 bases matching TRBD1. The CDR3 spans 12 residues. Germline values: CDR1 LGHDT, CDR2 YNNKEL (reference sequence). The ends lost 4 bases at V and 11 bases at J; junction bases unmatched: 6. The CDR3 reads CASSLGTGRYTF. The DNA for the CDR3 is TGTGCCAGCAGCCTCGGGACAGGCCGATACACCTTC.